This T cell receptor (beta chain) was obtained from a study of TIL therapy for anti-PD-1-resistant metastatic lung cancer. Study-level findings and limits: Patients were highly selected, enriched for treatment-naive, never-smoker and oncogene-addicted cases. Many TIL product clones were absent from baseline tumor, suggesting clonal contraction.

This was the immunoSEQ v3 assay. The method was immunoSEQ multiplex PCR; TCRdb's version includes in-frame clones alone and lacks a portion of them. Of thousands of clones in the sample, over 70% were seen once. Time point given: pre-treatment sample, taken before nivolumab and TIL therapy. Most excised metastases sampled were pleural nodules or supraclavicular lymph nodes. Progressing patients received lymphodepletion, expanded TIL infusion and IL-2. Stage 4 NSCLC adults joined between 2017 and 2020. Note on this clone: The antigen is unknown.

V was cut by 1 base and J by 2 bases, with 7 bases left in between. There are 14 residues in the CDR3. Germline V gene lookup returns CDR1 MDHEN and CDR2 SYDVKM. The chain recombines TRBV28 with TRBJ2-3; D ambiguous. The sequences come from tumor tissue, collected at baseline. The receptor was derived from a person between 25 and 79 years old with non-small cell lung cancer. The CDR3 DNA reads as TGTGCCAGCAGTTTATCTGTCTTCACAGATACGCAGTATTTT. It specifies CASSLSVFTDTQYF.